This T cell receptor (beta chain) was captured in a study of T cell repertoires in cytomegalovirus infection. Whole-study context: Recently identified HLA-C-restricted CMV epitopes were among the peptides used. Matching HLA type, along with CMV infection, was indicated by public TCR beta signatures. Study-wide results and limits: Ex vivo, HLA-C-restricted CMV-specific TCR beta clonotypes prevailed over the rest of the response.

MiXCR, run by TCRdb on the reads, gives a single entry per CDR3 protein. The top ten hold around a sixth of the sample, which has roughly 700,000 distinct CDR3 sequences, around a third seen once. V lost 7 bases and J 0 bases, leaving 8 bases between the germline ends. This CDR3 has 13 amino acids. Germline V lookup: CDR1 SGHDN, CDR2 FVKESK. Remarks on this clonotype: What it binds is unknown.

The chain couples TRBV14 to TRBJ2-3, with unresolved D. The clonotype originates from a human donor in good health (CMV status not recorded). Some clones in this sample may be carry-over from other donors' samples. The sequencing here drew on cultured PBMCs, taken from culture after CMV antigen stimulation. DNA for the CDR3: TGTGCCAGCACCCCCCTGAGCACAGATACGCAGTATTTT. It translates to CASTPLSTDTQYF.